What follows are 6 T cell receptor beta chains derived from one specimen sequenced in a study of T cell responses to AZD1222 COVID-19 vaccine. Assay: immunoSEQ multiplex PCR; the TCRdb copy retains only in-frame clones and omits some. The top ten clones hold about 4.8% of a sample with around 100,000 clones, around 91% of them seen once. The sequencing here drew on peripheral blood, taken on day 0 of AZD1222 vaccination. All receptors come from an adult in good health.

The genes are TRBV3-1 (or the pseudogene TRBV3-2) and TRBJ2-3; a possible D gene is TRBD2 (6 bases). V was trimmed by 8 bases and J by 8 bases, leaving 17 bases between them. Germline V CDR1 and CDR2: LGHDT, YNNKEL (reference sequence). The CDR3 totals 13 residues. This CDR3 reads CASGTPGVGTQYF. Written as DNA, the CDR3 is TGTGCCAGCGGGACCCCGGGAGTCGGTACGCAGTATTTT.

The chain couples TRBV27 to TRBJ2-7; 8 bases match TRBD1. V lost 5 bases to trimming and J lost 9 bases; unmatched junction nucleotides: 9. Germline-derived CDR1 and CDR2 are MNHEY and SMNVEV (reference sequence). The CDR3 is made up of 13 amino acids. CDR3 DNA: TGTGCCAGCAGTCGGACAGGGTTAAGCGGGCAGTACTTC. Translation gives CASSRTGLSGQYF.

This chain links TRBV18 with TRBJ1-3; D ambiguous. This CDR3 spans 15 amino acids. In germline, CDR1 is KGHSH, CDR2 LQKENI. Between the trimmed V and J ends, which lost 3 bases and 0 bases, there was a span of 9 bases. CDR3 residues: CASSPAAGSGNTIYF. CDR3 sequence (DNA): TGTGCCAGCTCACCCGCGGCGGGCTCTGGAAACACCATATATTTT.

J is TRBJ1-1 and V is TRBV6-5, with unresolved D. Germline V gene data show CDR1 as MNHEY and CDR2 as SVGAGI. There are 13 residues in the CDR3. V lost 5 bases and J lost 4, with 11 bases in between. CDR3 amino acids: CASSSLRVTEAFF. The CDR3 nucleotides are TGTGCCAGCAGTAGCCTTAGGGTCACTGAAGCTTTCTTT.

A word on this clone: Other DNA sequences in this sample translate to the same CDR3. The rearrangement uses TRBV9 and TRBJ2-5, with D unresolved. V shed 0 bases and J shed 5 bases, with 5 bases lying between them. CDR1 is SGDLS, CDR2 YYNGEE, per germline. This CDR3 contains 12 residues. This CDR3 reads CASSVGGETQYF. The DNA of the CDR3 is TGTGCCAGCAGCGTAGGAGGTGAGACCCAGTACTTC. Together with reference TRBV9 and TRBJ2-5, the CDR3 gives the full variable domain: DSGVTQTPKHLITATGQRVTLRCSPRSGDLSVYWYQQSLDQGLQFLIQYYNGEERAKGNILERFSAQQFPDLHSELNLSSLELGDSALYFCASSVGGETQYFGPGTRLLVL.

The CDR3 sequence: CASSRSRLAGGERTDTQYF. DNA for the CDR3: TGTGCCAGCAGCAGAAGTCGTCTAGCGGGGGGCGAGCGAACGGATACGCAGTATTTT. The chain employs TRBV7-9 and TRBJ2-3; 11 bases agree with TRBD2. This CDR3 has 19 residues. From germline, CDR1 is SEHNR and CDR2 FQNEAQ (reference sequence). V was pared by 5 bases and J by 6 bases, with 19 bases of the junction left unmatched.